Described below is a single T cell receptor beta chain sequence and its context. It has no known antigen specificity. Qualities for individual bases were not recorded, and no much larger clone is one base off. The sample belongs to a study of cytomegalovirus exposure and HLA in healthy donors (dated by TCRdb to the late 2010s). Notes on the research overall: According to an earlier analysis of several hundred of the donors, about 180 million T cells yielded roughly 110 million unique TCR beta sequences and 276 Gb of sequence data. An early release covering about 600 HLA-typed donors comprised approximately 290 gigabases of sequencing data and 65 million to 100 million unique TCR sequences. Of the approximately 400 genotyped donors, approximately 80% were placed in the genetic ancestry cluster associated with self-reported Caucasian donors. The study aimed to test whether cataloging public T cell receptors could reveal signatures of past pathogen exposure. The study used immunosequencing to profile the T cell repertoires of approximately 690 subjects and linked those repertoires to cytomegalovirus serostatus. A separate validation cohort of roughly 120 different subjects was used in addition to the 666-subject first cohort. The study combined high-throughput TCR immunosequencing, statistical association of individual TCRs with disease status, and machine learning to predict cytomegalovirus infection status. In a later analysis, previously published TCR beta repertoires from roughly 710 donors were re-analyzed and high-resolution HLA genotyping was added so that TCR occurrence patterns could be studied. Rather than using new phenotypic data, the later analysis identified candidate immune exposures from TCR beta sequences and from how often those sequences occurred across donors. To decide whether each TCR beta V gene segment behaved as functional or pseudogenic, an earlier analysis of approximately 620 of the donors relied on high-throughput TCR beta sequencing. Donor age, sex, ethnicity and CMV serostatus were compiled alongside the repertoire data. Genome-wide SNP genotypes for about 65% of the 666 donors were used in a later genetic analysis, which treated that subset as a discovery cohort. Every discovery cohort repertoire had been produced on one sequencing platform. HLA typing included class I and class II loci at four-digit resolution. Typing coverage varied by locus: 629-630 donors for A, B, C, DRB1 and DQB1; under 550 for DQA1; about 570 for DPA1; 450 to 480 for DPB1. Because of strong linkage in the cohort, 4 to 6 DR-DQ haplotypes were treated as single units for association and clustering. Across under 500 genotyped donors of the cohort, an average of approximately 200,000 unique TCR beta nucleotide sequences per donor were sequenced, and around 20% of those sequences were non-productive. Study-wide conclusions, independent of this receptor: In vitro tests confirmed that a few of the cytomegalovirus-associated TCR beta chains recognize cytomegalovirus antigens. Strong co-occurrence of HLA alleles, especially DR and DQ, made assigning TCR associations to individual alleles difficult. This cohort had only TCR beta chains sequenced, and the lack of alpha or paired-chain data limited which features could be detected. In both the original and validation cohorts, the classifier was reported to diagnose cytomegalovirus status with high specificity and sensitivity. According to a later analysis, most CMV-associated TCR beta chains appeared to be HLA-restricted, and the HLA associations seemed to be driven largely by CMV exposure. Several of the top co-occurrence clusters appeared to be linked to parvovirus B19, influenza, CMV and Epstein-Barr virus, according to a later analysis. In a later analysis, HLA-associated TCR beta chains were found to be more clonally expanded and to have lower generation probabilities than equally common non-associated chains. About 17 rarely observed V segments, including chromosome 9 orphons, were excluded from the earlier analysis of about 610 of the donors because counts were too low. In a later analysis, the rate of TCR association differed among HLA loci, with DRB1 alleles having the most associated TCRs and HLA-C alleles having the fewest. At a false discovery rate of 0.05, a later analysis linked 16,951 TCR beta sequences to specific HLA alleles. Compared with the 666-donor mean, donors in an Asian-associated ancestry cluster had fewer N-insertions in productive TCRs, according to a later genetic analysis. A further reported finding was that TCR beta sequences accurately predicted the HLA-A and HLA-B alleles for most subjects in the first cohort. Broadly in line with IMGT annotations, most TCR beta V segments showed up in productive rearrangements about 90% or about 30% of the time in an earlier analysis of around 550 of the donors. A later genetic analysis associated a missense DCLRE1C variant with V-gene and J-gene trimming of TCR beta chains, and an independent cohort replicated the association. A total of 164 TCR beta chains were listed by the study as associated with cytomegalovirus. Correlated functional status among segregating V segments might reflect linkage disequilibrium, but an unknown experimental factor could not be ruled out. For the cohort, immune exposure information was limited to CMV serostatus. Across donors, most TCR sequences were observed very rarely, whereas some public TCRs were present in many individuals. It was suggested by the authors that the approach could potentially be generalized to other disease states and immunological phenotypes. Sequencing depth was assumed to be roughly uniform across donors in the presence/absence analyses, though that assumption may not hold. Because HLA typing was unavailable for some donors at each locus, only the typed subset was used in association tests. The sequencing pipeline was judged likely to have produced a cluster of highly shared sequence variants as a technical artifact. Because the 87-base-pair reads could not distinguish some IMGT-functional V segments, including TRBV6-2 and TRBV6-3, those segments were excluded.

Including the terminal cysteine and phenylalanine, the CDR3 comprises 14 residues. Just CDR3 DNA is preserved here, 42 bases in frame from base 1. According to the germline V gene, CDR1 reads SGHRS and CDR2 reads YFSETQ. V lost 1 base and J lost 5 bases; the stretch between them is 12 bases long. In total, approximately 700 healthy bone marrow donors made up the cohort. At the time of sampling, every cohort member was nominally healthy, though immune exposures that went unrecorded were likely present. The donor was CMV seropositive and belonged to the group of 250 to 300 seropositive cohort members. A peripheral blood sample was collected from each donor, and TCR beta sequencing was performed on peripheral blood mononuclear cells. The Qiagen DNeasy Blood Extraction Kit was used to extract genomic DNA from the blood cell samples. Library construction relied on the immunoSEQ multiplex PCR assay. For the multiplex PCR, a mixture combining 60 forward primers for TCR Vbeta segments and 13 reverse primers for TCR Jbeta segments was used. The CDR3 region of rearranged TCR beta genes was amplified from genomic DNA with a multiplex PCR assay. The amplified TCR beta libraries were sequenced on the Illumina HiSeq System as 87-base-pair reads. The authors' analysis ran thus. A later analysis counted about 76 million unique TCR beta chains across the 500 to 850 repertoires, and some 11 million of these chains were shared by at least two donors. Raw reads were error-corrected and collapsed into unique sequences by a nearest-neighbor algorithm in which closely related sequences were merged to remove PCR and sequencing errors. To assign V, D and J gene segments, CDR3 sequences were aligned to IMGT reference sequences. For a sequence to be retained, a match of at least six nucleotides was required to both a V gene segment and a J gene segment. Rearrangements were classified as productive when the CDR3 lacked stop codons and remained in frame with V and J, and all other rearrangements were classified as non-productive. Following IMGT convention, CDR3 was defined as the stretch from the second conserved V-encoded cysteine to the conserved J-encoded phenylalanine. Sequences without an unambiguous match to a single V gene segment were excluded from the earlier analysis of about 630 of the donors. An earlier analysis of fewer than 650 of the donors classified V segments as functional when productive rearrangements were above 56.7% and as segregating when the standard deviation between donors was above 5%. A statistical classification framework was built for diagnosing cytomegalovirus status from the catalog of TCR beta chain sequences. In a later analysis, V and J genes were assigned by comparing TCR nucleotide sequences against IMGT/GENE-DB human TR gene sequences. In a later analysis, CDR3 sequences and most-parsimonious VDJ recombination scenarios were assigned using the TCRdist pipeline. In a later analysis, each TCR beta chain was defined by its CDR3 amino acid sequence together with its V-gene family, and reads lacking a unique V-gene family were excluded. A later analysis removed 600 or so highly shared, low-generation-probability nucleotide sequences to deal with suspected cross-contamination and a sequencing artifact. A later analysis calculated a clonal expansion index for each public chain from normalized within-repertoire ranks of inferred template counts. In a later analysis, generation probabilities were computed with a VDJ recombination model fitted to out-of-frame rearrangements, and the resulting probabilities were checked against IGoR. A later analysis scored TCR-TCR, TCR-HLA and TCR-CMV co-occurrence with hypergeometric tests, applying a repertoire-size bias correction to TCR pairs. False discovery rates were estimated in a later analysis by permuting HLA or CMV assignments 20 times. In a later analysis, co-occurring TCRs were grouped using DBSCAN, and TCRdist sequence similarity was added for clustering within HLA-allele-positive subsets. Repertoires with fewer than 30,000 or more than 120,000 public chains, plus five repertoires with anomalous nucleotide sharing, were excluded from co-occurrence clustering. TCRdb re-hosts the immuneACCESS table, in-frame sequences only. Its copies lack some clones; in the studies checked, an unresolved V gene accounts for under half of them, and the cause for the rest is not known. V, J and clone size are those of that table, while D and trimming were read from the DNA. In this sample the table shows about 130,000 clones, roughly 82% of which occur a single time. The ten most abundant clones make up roughly 13% of the sample.

This clonotype originated in a woman aged 55-69 years in good health and CMV-seropositive. Sequencing used PBMCs. The sequence is built from TRBV5-1 and TRBJ1-1, with no confidently assigned D gene. The DNA sequence reads TGCGCCAGCAGCTTGAATCCCGGGAGTACTGAAGCTTTCTTT. This encodes CASSLNPGSTEAFF.